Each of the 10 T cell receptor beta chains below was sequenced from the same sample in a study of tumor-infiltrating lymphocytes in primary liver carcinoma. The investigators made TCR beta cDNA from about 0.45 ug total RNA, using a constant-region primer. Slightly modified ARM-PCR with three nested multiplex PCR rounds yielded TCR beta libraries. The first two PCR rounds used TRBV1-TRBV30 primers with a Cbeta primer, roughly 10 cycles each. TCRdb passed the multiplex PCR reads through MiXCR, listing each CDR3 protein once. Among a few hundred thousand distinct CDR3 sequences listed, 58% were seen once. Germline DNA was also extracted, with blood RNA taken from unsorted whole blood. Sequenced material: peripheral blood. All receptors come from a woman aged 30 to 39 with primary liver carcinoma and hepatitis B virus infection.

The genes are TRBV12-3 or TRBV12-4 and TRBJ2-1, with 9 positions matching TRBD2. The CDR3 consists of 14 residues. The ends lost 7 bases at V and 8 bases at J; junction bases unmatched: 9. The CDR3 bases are TGTGCCAGCACCCGGGGTGGACTAGCGTATGAGCAGTTCTTC. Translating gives CASTRGGLAYEQFF.

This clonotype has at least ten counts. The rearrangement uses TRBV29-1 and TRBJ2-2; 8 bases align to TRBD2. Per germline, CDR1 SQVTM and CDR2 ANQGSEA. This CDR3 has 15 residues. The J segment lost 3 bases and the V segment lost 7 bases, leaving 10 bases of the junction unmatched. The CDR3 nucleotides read TGCAGCGGATCCTACAGCGGGAGACACACCGGGGAGCTGTTTTTT. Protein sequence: CSGSYSGRHTGELFF.

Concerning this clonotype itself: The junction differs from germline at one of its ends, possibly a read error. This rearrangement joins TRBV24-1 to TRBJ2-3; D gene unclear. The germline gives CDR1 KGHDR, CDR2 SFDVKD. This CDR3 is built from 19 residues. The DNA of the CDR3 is TGTGCCACCAGTGATTTGAAGATCACCACCTCTGATAGCACAGATACGCAGTATTTC. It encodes CATSDLKITTSDSTDTQYF.

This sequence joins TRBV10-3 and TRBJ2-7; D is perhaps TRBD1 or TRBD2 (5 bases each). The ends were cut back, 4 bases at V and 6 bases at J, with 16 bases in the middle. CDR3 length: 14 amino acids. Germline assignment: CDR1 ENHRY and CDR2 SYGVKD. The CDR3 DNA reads TGTGCCATCAGTGTGACGGGGACCCTGGTCGAGCAGTACTTC. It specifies CAISVTGTLVEQYF.

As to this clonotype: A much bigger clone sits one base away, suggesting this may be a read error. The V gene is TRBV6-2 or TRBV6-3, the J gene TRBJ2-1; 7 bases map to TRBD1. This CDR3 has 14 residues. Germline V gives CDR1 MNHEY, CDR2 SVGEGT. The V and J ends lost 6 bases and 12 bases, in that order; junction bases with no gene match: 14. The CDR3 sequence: CASSSFRDSAMQFF. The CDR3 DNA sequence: TGTGCCAGCAGCTCTTTCCGGGACAGCGCTATGCAGTTCTTC.

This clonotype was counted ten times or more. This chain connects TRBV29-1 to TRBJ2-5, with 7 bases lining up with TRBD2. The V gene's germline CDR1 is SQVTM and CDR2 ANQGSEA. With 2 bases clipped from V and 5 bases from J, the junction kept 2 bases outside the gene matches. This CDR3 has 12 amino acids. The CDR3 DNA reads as TGCAGCGTTGAATTGGGGGGGGAGACCCAGTACTTC. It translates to CSVELGGETQYF.

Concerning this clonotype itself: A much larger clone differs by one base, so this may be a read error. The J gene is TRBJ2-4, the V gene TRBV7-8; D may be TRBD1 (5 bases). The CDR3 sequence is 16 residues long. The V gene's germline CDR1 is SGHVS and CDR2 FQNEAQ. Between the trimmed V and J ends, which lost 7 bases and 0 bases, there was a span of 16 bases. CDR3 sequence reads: CASNRDSLLAKNIQYF. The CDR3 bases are TGTGCCAGCAACCGAGACAGTCTACTAGCCAAAAACATTCAGTACTTC.

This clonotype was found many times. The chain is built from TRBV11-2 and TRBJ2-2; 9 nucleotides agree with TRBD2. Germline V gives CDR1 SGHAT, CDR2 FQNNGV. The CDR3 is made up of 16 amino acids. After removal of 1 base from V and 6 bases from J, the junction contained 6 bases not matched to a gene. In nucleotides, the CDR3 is TGTGCCAGCAGCTTAGGGACCGCGGGAGGGCCCGGGGAGCTGTTTTTT. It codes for CASSLGTAGGPGELFF. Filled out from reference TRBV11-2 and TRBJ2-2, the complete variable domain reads EAGVAQSPRYKIIEKRQSVAFWCNPISGHATLYWYQQILGQGPKLLIQFQNNGVVDDSQLPKDRFSAERLKGVDSTLKIQPAKLEDSAVYLCASSLGTAGGPGELFFGEGSRLTVL.

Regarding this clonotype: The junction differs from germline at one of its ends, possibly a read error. The CDR3 DNA reads as TGTGCCAGCAGCTCCCCAGTGTCCTGGCAATGGTACAGTGAGCAGTTCTTC. Its translation: CASSSPVSWQWYSEQFF. The rearrangement links TRBV11-3 to TRBJ2-1; D is unclear. The CDR3 length is 17 residues. Germline CDR1 SGHNT, CDR2 YENEEA.

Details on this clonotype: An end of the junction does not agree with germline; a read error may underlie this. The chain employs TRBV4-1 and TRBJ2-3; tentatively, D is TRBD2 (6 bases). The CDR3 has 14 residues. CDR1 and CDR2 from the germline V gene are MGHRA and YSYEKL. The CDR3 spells CASSPSANTDTHYF. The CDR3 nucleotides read TGCGCCAGCAGCCCTAGCGCGAACACAGATACGCATTATTTT.